These 13 T cell receptor beta chains originate from one sample sequenced in a study of blood T cell repertoires in COVID-19 (TCRdb year 2020). Receptor amplification or capture employed the immunoSEQ multiplex PCR assay. TCRdb re-hosts the immuneACCESS table, in-frame sequences only. Its copies lack some clones; in the studies checked, an unresolved V gene accounts for under half of them, and the cause for the rest is not known. Recorded for this sample are some 45,000 clones; approximately 85% of them occurred a single time. Of the sample, 30% to 35% is held by the ten largest clones. Sequenced: peripheral blood. These receptors originate from a woman older than 75 with acute or convalescent COVID-19.

The CDR3 nucleotides read TGTGCCAGCAGCTTAGATCTAGCGGGCAACAATGAGCAGTTCTTC. Translation: CASSLDLAGNNEQFF. The rearrangement joins TRBV11-2 to TRBJ2-1, with TRBD2 matching over 8 bases. Germline V gives CDR1 SGHAT, CDR2 FQNNGV. This CDR3 region has 15 residues. J gave up 5 bases and V 0 bases, and 3 bases lay outside the gene matches.

The genes are TRBV11-2 and TRBJ2-3; possible D gene TRBD2, 6 bases. CDR3 length: 17 amino acids. Germline CDR1 reads SGHAT; CDR2 reads FQNNGV. Trimming took 6 bases from V and 5 from J, leaving 24 bases between them. Written as DNA, the CDR3 is TGTGCCAGCAGTGATACCCGGGGGTACCTTCGGGTAGATACGCAGTATTTT. Amino acids: CASSDTRGYLRVDTQYF. The complete variable domain, with remaining parts taken from reference TRBV11-2 and TRBJ2-3, reads EAGVAQSPRYKIIEKRQSVAFWCNPISGHATLYWYQQILGQGPKLLIQFQNNGVVDDSQLPKDRFSAERLKGVDSTLKIQPAKLEDSAVYLCASSDTRGYLRVDTQYFGPGTRLTVL.

This clone was detected only a few times. The chain has TRBV7-2 and TRBJ2-7; D not resolved. In germline, CDR1 is SGHTA, CDR2 FQGNSA. The CDR3 contains 11 residues. V was cut by 4 bases and J by 9 bases, with 10 bases left in between. Written as DNA, the CDR3 is TGTGCCAGCAGCTCCTCCTACCGGCAGTACTTC. It codes for CASSSSYRQYF.

This chain uses TRBV18 with TRBJ2-7; 11 bases fit TRBD2. The CDR3 runs 16 residues. CDR1 and CDR2 from the germline V gene are KGHSH and LQKENI. With V trimmed by 3 bases and J by 1 base, 5 bases remained unmatched. The CDR3 DNA is TGTGCCAGCTCACCCCTAGCGGGAGGAGGGTCCTACGAGCAGTACTTC. It is translated as CASSPLAGGGSYEQYF.

The chain joins TRBV19 to TRBJ2-2; 12 bases map to TRBD2. Germline CDR1 and CDR2: LNHDA and SQIVND (reference sequence). Trimming at V came to 3 bases and at J to 4 bases, leaving 6 bases not matched to a gene. The CDR3 sequence is 17 residues long. The DNA for the CDR3 is TGTGCCAGTAGTATGACAACTAGCGGGAGGTTCACCGGGGAGCTGTTTTTT. Its translation: CASSMTTSGRFTGELFF. The full variable domain, in which reference TRBV19 and TRBJ2-2 provide the parts outside the CDR3, is DGGITQSPKYLFRKEGQNVTLSCEQNLNHDAMYWYRQDPGQGLRLIYYSQIVNDFQKGDIAEGYSVSREKKESFPLTVTSAQKNPTAFYLCASSMTTSGRFTGELFFGEGSRLTVL.

The chain employs TRBV19 and TRBJ2-5; TRBD2 might be the D (5 bases). CDR1 is LNHDA, CDR2 SQIVND, per germline (reference sequence). V lost 4 bases and J 2 bases, leaving 23 bases between the germline ends. CDR3 length equals 18 residues. This CDR3 reads CASSKGTSRGLKQETQYF. CDR3 nucleotides: TGTGCCAGTAGTAAAGGCACTTCACGCGGGCTGAAGCAAGAGACCCAGTACTTC.

The gene calls are TRBV20-1 and TRBJ1-5; 9 nucleotides align to TRBD1. Germline V gene lookup returns CDR1 DFQATT and CDR2 SNEGSKA (reference sequence). The CDR3 loop spans 15 amino acids. The V segment lost 5 bases and the J segment 4 bases; nucleotides outside the gene matches: 9. CDR3 in amino acids: CSAGDPGQGNQPQHF. The CDR3 coding sequence is TGCAGTGCTGGTGACCCGGGACAGGGTAATCAGCCCCAGCATTTT.

This clone was counted once. The chain has TRBV19 and TRBJ2-6; D is unresolved. Germline assignment: CDR1 LNHDA and CDR2 SQIVND (reference sequence). Trimming removed 9 bases at V and 2 bases at J, with 11 bases between. The CDR3 is 14 amino acids. The CDR3 region is CASTYSAGANVLTF. CDR3 nucleotides: TGTGCCAGCACCTATTCTGCTGGGGCCAACGTCCTGACTTTC.

The chain employs TRBV18 and TRBJ2-1; the D is unclear. The germline V gene encodes CDR1 KGHSH and CDR2 LQKENI. This CDR3 region has 17 residues. V gave up 3 bases and J gave up 7 bases, with 22 bases separating them. CDR3 loop: CASSPAWSGFTGNEQFF. The CDR3 nucleotides are TGTGCCAGCTCACCTGCGTGGTCCGGGTTCACTGGGAATGAGCAGTTCTTC.

This clone appeared a single time. The rearrangement joins TRBV19 to TRBJ2-7, with D perhaps matching TRBD1 (7 bases). Germline CDR1 reads LNHDA; CDR2 reads SQIVND (reference sequence). V lost 6 bases, J lost 3 bases, and 18 bases lay in between. This CDR3 has 15 amino acids. The DNA of the CDR3 is TGTGCCAGTAGAGGGCGGGACAGAGATTACTACGAGCAGTACTTC. Amino acids: CASRGRDRDYYEQYF.

The chain couples TRBV7-2 to TRBJ2-1, with 7 bases identical to TRBD2. V shed 8 bases and J 3 bases; nucleotides not matched to a gene: 10. Germline CDR1 SGHTA, CDR2 FQGNSA. There are 15 residues in the CDR3. CDR3 nucleotides: TGTGCCAGCTTGGCGATTGGGGGGGGCTACAATGAGCAGTTCTTC. Protein product: CASLAIGGGYNEQFF.

The table lists this clone with a few counts. This rearrangement joins TRBV7-9 to TRBJ2-7; TRBD2 matches at 10 bases. Germline-derived CDR1 and CDR2 are SEHNR and FQNEAQ (reference sequence). The CDR3 contains 13 residues. V lost 6 bases, J lost 5 bases, and 4 bases stayed unmatched. CDR3 bases: TGTGCCAGCAGTTCTAGCGGGAGTGACGAGCAGTACTTC. As protein: CASSSSGSDEQYF. Full variable domain (outside the CDR3, taken from reference TRBV7-9 and TRBJ2-7): DTGVSQNPRHKITKRGQNVTFRCDPISEHNRLYWYRQTLGQGPEFLTYFQNEAQLEKSRLLSDRFSAERPKGSFSTLEIQRTEQGDSAMYLCASSSSGSDEQYFGPGTRLTVT.

The rearrangement links TRBV27 to TRBJ2-6; 8 nucleotides line up with TRBD1. The CDR3 totals 18 residues. The germline V gene encodes CDR1 MNHEY and CDR2 SMNVEV (reference sequence). The V and J ends lost 5 bases and 0 bases, in that order; junction bases with no gene match: 9. CDR3 sequence reads: CASSKQTGAPSGANVLTF. DNA of the CDR3: TGTGCCAGCAGTAAACAGACAGGGGCCCCCTCTGGGGCCAACGTCCTGACTTTC.